These 3 T cell receptor beta chains were sequenced from one sample in a study of blood T cell repertoires in COVID-19 (dated by TCRdb to the early 2020s). Receptors were amplified or captured by the immunoSEQ multiplex PCR assay. TCRdb obtained this table from immuneACCESS and retained in-frame rearrangements with V and J assigned. These tables miss some clones; where compared with another copy, unresolved V genes account for less than half of the shortfall, and the remainder is unexplained. The sample includes 190,000 or so clones, with approximately 90% observed a single time. The ten largest clones take up less than 1.5% of the sample. Specimen: PBMCs or T cells enriched from blood (not recorded which). Source of these receptors: a man aged 25 to 45 who had recovered from COVID-19.

The rearrangement joins TRBV30 to TRBJ2-7, with 8 bases matching TRBD1. Trimming removed 2 bases from V and 2 bases from J; junction bases left unmatched: 5. CDR3 size: 14 residues. Germline assignment: CDR1 GTSNPN and CDR2 SVGIG (reference sequence). The CDR3 sequence: CAWSPQGAPYEQYF. For the CDR3, the DNA is TGTGCCTGGAGTCCCCAGGGGGCCCCCTACGAGCAGTACTTC.

The chain combines TRBV28 with TRBJ2-4; 9 nucleotides line up with TRBD2. V shed 4 bases and J 0 bases; nucleotides not matched to a gene: 22. The CDR3 has 22 residues. CDR1 and CDR2 (germline): MDHEN, SYDVKM. The CDR3 protein is CASSSTASGGRASSLAKNIQYF. The CDR3 region has the DNA TGTGCCAGCAGTTCTACCGCTTCGGGCGGGAGGGCCTCAAGTCTAGCCAAAAACATTCAGTACTTC.

The gene calls are TRBV7-9 and TRBJ2-7; TRBD1 aligns across 7 bases. The CDR3 is 17 amino acids. Germline lookup yields CDR1 SEHNR and CDR2 FQNEAQ (reference sequence). Germline trimming cut 1 base from V and 4 bases from J; bases unmatched to any gene: 13. This chain's CDR3 is CASSLDEGRQGIYEQYF. The CDR3 bases are TGTGCCAGCAGCTTAGATGAGGGCCGACAGGGAATATACGAGCAGTACTTC.